This passage covers 18 T cell receptor beta chains from one sample sequenced in a study of shared clonotypes between healthy human individuals. Some clones are missing from TCRdb's copy, which holds only in-frame ones; the method was immunoSEQ multiplex PCR. The table includes over 2,000,000 clones, roughly 95% detected once. CD45RO-negative CD8 cells positively selected for CCR7 made up the naive population, which excluded terminally differentiated effector memory CD45RA+ cells. The sample taken for sequencing was naive CD8+ T cells from PBMCs. Source of these receptors: a man aged 18 to 30 in good health. Some clones in this sample may be carry-over from other donors' samples.

A remark on this clone: Additional DNA sequences in this sample encode the identical CDR3. The chain carries TRBV2 and TRBJ2-1; possible D gene TRBD2, 7 bases. Trimming took 2 bases from V and 4 from J, leaving 12 bases between them. CDR3 length equals 15 residues. Germline lookup yields CDR1 SNHLY and CDR2 FYNNEI. CDR3 in DNA: TGTGCCAGCAGTGAACGCGGGGGCGTGTACAATGAGCAGTTCTTC. Encoded protein: CASSERGGVYNEQFF. The full variable domain, in which reference TRBV2 and TRBJ2-1 provide the parts outside the CDR3, is EPEVTQTPSHQVTQMGQEVILRCVPISNHLYFYWYRQILGQKVEFLVSFYNNEISEKSEIFDDQFSVERPDGSNFTLKIRSTKLEDSAMYFCASSERGGVYNEQFFGPGTRLTVL.

The V call is TRBV27, the J call TRBJ1-1; D is possibly TRBD1 (6 bases). Germline lookup yields CDR1 MNHEY and CDR2 SMNVEV (reference sequence). V dropped 4 bases and J dropped 0 bases, with 15 bases sitting between them. The CDR3 totals 16 residues. This chain's CDR3 is CASSSIQGLVNTEAFF. The DNA for the CDR3 is TGTGCCAGCAGTTCAATACAGGGTCTGGTGAACACTGAAGCTTTCTTT.

The rearrangement links TRBV27 to TRBJ2-7; a possible D gene is TRBD2 (6 bases). V lost 3 bases and J 2 bases, leaving 20 bases between the germline ends. CDR1 and CDR2 from the germline V gene are MNHEY and SMNVEV (reference sequence). The CDR3 is made up of 17 amino acids. The CDR3: CASSLATRGSFPYEQYF. In DNA form, the CDR3 reads TGTGCCAGCAGTTTGGCCACCCGGGGGAGTTTTCCCTACGAGCAGTACTTC.

V gene TRBV7-9 combines with J gene TRBJ2-1, with TRBD2 identical over 10 bases. This CDR3 contains 15 residues. Per the germline V gene, CDR1 is SEHNR and CDR2 is FQNEAQ (reference sequence). V trimming: 2 bases; J trimming: 7 bases; junction bases outside the gene matches: 5. As DNA, the CDR3 is TGTGCCAGCAGCTTACAGCGGGAGGGACTAAATGAGCAGTTCTTC. This translates into CASSLQREGLNEQFF. Full variable domain (rest looked up from reference TRBV7-9 and TRBJ2-1): DTGVSQNPRHKITKRGQNVTFRCDPISEHNRLYWYRQTLGQGPEFLTYFQNEAQLEKSRLLSDRFSAERPKGSFSTLEIQRTEQGDSAMYLCASSLQREGLNEQFFGPGTRLTVL.

V is TRBV13 and J is TRBJ2-1, with a tentative D call TRBD2 (6 bases). Germline assignment: CDR1 PRHDT and CDR2 FYEKMQ (reference sequence). The CDR3 has 16 amino acids. Trimming removed 3 bases from V and 10 bases from J, with 22 bases in between. Written as DNA, the CDR3 is TGTGCCAGCAGCTTTTCCGAGCGGGCTATCGGTATCGAGCAGTTCTTC. Encoded protein: CASSFSERAIGIEQFF.

J is TRBJ1-3 and V is TRBV7-2; possibly TRBD1 for D (6 bases). CDR3 length equals 17 residues. Germline V gives CDR1 SGHTA, CDR2 FQGNSA. The ends were cut back, 6 bases at V and 0 bases at J, with 18 bases in the middle. The CDR3 loop is CASSHPEQGFSGNTIYF. Here the CDR3 DNA reads TGTGCCAGCAGTCACCCCGAACAGGGCTTCTCTGGAAACACCATATATTTT. The full variable domain, with the rest looked up from reference TRBV7-2 and TRBJ1-3, is GAGVSQSPSNKVTEKGKDVELRCDPISGHTALYWYRQSLGQGLEFLIYFQGNSAPDKSGLPSDRFSAERTGGSVSTLTIQRTQQEDSAVYLCASSHPEQGFSGNTIYFGEGSWLTVV.

The chain recombines TRBV27 with TRBJ2-3; possibly TRBD1 for D (6 bases). Trimming took 8 bases from V and 9 from J, leaving 27 bases between them. The germline CDR1 and CDR2 sequences are MNHEY and SMNVEV (reference sequence). The CDR3 spans 16 residues. CDR3 DNA sequence: TGTGCCAGCGGAAACAGACCGGGACGGGACATGAGGACGCAGTATTTT. It specifies CASGNRPGRDMRTQYF.

The chain carries TRBV23-1 and TRBJ2-7; TRBD1 aligns across 9 bases. TRBV23-1 qualifies as an ORF whose function is uncertain. Trimming cost V 4 bases and J 0 bases; bases outside gene matches: 7. CDR3 length: 16 residues. DNA of the CDR3: TGCGCCAGCAGTCCACTTAGGGACAGGGACTCCTACGAGCAGTACTTC. This encodes CASSPLRDRDSYEQYF.

The chain couples TRBV19 to TRBJ2-2; possible D gene TRBD1, 7 bases. Trimming shortened V by 3 bases and J by 6 bases, and 23 bases separated the two germline ends. This CDR3 region has 18 residues. Germline assignment: CDR1 LNHDA and CDR2 SQIVND (reference sequence). This chain's CDR3 is CASSMWDSAEGQPGELFF. In DNA, the CDR3 is TGTGCCAGTAGTATGTGGGACAGTGCGGAGGGCCAACCCGGGGAGCTGTTTTTT.

This clone appeared a single time. This chain connects TRBV5-4 to TRBJ2-1; 7 positions match TRBD2. With 7 bases clipped from V and 3 bases from J, the junction kept 4 bases outside the gene matches. The CDR3 covers 13 residues. CDR1 SGHNT and CDR2 YYREEE come from the germline V gene (reference sequence). CDR3 coding DNA: TGTGCCAGCGAGGGCGGGAGCTACAATGAGCAGTTCTTC. It yields the protein CASEGGSYNEQFF.

This clone has only one observation. The gene calls are TRBV13 and TRBJ1-4; 7 bases are a match to TRBD1. The germline V gene encodes CDR1 PRHDT and CDR2 FYEKMQ (reference sequence). The CDR3 contains 15 residues. Unmatched junction bases numbered 5, after V lost 0 bases and J lost 7 bases. CDR3 nucleotide sequence: TGTGCCAGCAGCTTAGGGACTCAGGGGGGTGAAAAACTGTTTTTT. Translation: CASSLGTQGGEKLFF.

To note about this clone: Other DNA variants within this sample encode the same CDR3. The genes are TRBV9 and TRBJ1-1; the D gene is possibly TRBD1 (6 bases). V dropped 4 bases and J dropped 0 bases, with 13 bases sitting between them. The CDR3 covers 15 residues. Germline V CDR1 and CDR2: SGDLS, YYNGEE. The CDR3 loop is CASSPGGRMNTEAFF. CDR3 bases: TGTGCCAGCAGCCCGGGGGGGCGGATGAACACTGAAGCTTTCTTT.

The V gene is TRBV4-1, the J gene TRBJ2-7; 10 positions match TRBD1. The germline gives CDR1 MGHRA, CDR2 YSYEKL. The CDR3 consists of 15 residues. V trimming: 3 bases; J trimming: 3 bases; junction bases outside the gene matches: 5. DNA for the CDR3: TGCGCCAGCAGCCACCGAGGGACAGGGGACTACGAGCAGTACTTC. This translates into CASSHRGTGDYEQYF.

This chain uses TRBV28 with TRBJ1-4, with no clear D. Germline V gives CDR1 MDHEN, CDR2 SYDVKM. The CDR3 sequence is 16 residues long. The V gene lost 5 bases and the J gene lost 5 bases, with 18 bases spanning the gap. The CDR3 loop reads CASSRQPPGPNEKLFF. The CDR3 DNA reads TGTGCCAGCAGTCGGCAACCCCCGGGCCCCAATGAAAAACTGTTTTTT.

The gene calls are TRBV28 and TRBJ2-1; a weak D match, TRBD2 (5 bases). The V end was cut by 4 bases, the J end by 5 bases, with 6 bases between. Looked up from germline, CDR1 is MDHEN and CDR2 is SYDVKM. The CDR3 totals 12 residues. The CDR3 DNA sequence: TGTGCCAGCAGTTGGGGAGACAATGAGCAGTTCTTC. This gives the protein CASSWGDNEQFF.

The gene calls are TRBV28 and TRBJ2-3; 9 bases match TRBD1. Per germline, CDR1 MDHEN and CDR2 SYDVKM. J was trimmed by 11 bases and V by 7 bases; bases with no gene match: 22. The CDR3 is made up of 17 amino acids. Here the CDR3 reads CASNSPGTGSQGWWQYF. CDR3 nucleotide sequence: TGTGCCAGCAATTCCCCCGGGACAGGGTCCCAGGGATGGTGGCAGTATTTT.

This chain links TRBV6-1 with TRBJ2-1; D unresolved. V lost 0 bases and J 1 base, leaving 7 bases between the germline ends. The CDR3 totals 15 residues. In germline, CDR1 is MNHNS, CDR2 SASEGT. CDR3 loop: CASSEAGSSYNEQFF. CDR3 DNA: TGTGCCAGCAGTGAAGCGGGTTCTTCCTACAATGAGCAGTTCTTC.

This clone came up once. This rearrangement joins TRBV28 to TRBJ2-2; 8 positions match TRBD2. With 4 bases clipped from V and 11 bases from J, the junction kept 12 bases outside the gene matches. CDR1 is MDHEN and CDR2 is SYDVKM in the germline V gene. This CDR3 has 15 amino acids. The CDR3 DNA reads as TGTGCCAGCAGTTCCCACTCCAGGATAGCGGGAGAGCTGTTTTTT. The encoded protein is CASSSHSRIAGELFF.